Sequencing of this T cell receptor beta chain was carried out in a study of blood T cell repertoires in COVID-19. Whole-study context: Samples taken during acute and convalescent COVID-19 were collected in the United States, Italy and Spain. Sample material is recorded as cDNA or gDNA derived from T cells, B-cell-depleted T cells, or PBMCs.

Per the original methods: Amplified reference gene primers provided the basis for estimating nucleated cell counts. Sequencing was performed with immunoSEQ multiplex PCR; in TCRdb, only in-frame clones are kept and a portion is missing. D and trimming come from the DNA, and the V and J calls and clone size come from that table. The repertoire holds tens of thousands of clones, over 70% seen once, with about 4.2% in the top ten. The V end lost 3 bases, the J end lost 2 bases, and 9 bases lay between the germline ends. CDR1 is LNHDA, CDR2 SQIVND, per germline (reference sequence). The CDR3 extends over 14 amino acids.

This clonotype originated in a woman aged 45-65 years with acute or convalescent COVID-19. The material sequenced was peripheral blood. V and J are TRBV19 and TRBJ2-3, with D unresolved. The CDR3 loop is CASSIGLVTDTQYF. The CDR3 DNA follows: TGTGCCAGTAGTATTGGGCTGGTCACAGATACGCAGTATTTT.